The present T cell receptor (beta chain) was sequenced within a study of blood T cell repertoires in COVID-19. Study background: In each case, the material was cDNA or gDNA derived from T cells, B-cell-depleted T cells, or PBMCs.

Germline V gene lookup returns CDR1 SGHAT and CDR2 FQNNGV. V lost 2 bases and J lost 4, with 11 bases in between. The CDR3 extends over 14 amino acids. TCRdb's table, derived via immunoSEQ multiplex PCR, lists solely in-frame clones and lacks some. This sample yields a few hundred thousand clones, of which 85% are seen a single time; approximately 3.6% belongs to the top ten. The sample comprised peripheral blood. The sequence came from a woman younger than 30 with acute or convalescent COVID-19. This chain links TRBV11-2 with TRBJ1-1, with D unresolved. In DNA, the CDR3 is TGTGCCAGCAGCTTACTCACAGAAGTCACTGAAGCTTTCTTT. It encodes CASSLLTEVTEAFF.